These T cell receptor beta chains were read from a single sample in a study of identifying expanded T cells in peripheral blood. Using immunoSEQ multiplex PCR, the repertoire was profiled, and TCRdb retains in-frame clones only, with some absent. This repertoire shows roughly 63,000 clones, over 80% found once; its top ten account for 15% to 20%. Sequencing input: blood. Source of these receptors: a person aged 18-70 years in good health. Each CDR3 is given with its conserved first and last residue. D genes are given only for firm matches. Rows may omit the clone size; those that give it use once, few, many or a size class.

clone_size: .
j_call: TRBJ2-3
v_call: TRBV19
d_call: TRBD2
cdr3_aa: CASSIDGLAGADTQYF
cdr3_nt: TGTGCCAGTAGTATAGACGGGCTAGCGGGAGCAGATACGCAGTATTTT

clone_size: .
j_call: TRBJ2-3
v_call: TRBV12-5
d_call: TRBD2
cdr3_aa: CASGFATSGNTQYF
cdr3_nt: TGTGCTAGTGGTTTCGCGACTAGCGGGAATACGCAGTATTTT

clone_size: .
j_call: TRBJ2-3
v_call: TRBV15
d_call: .
cdr3_aa: CATSRGRETGSRADTQYF
cdr3_nt: TGTGCCACCAGCAGAGGAAGGGAAACGGGTTCCAGGGCAGATACGCAGTATTTT

clone_size: .
j_call: TRBJ1-3
v_call: TRBV15
d_call: TRBD1
cdr3_aa: CATSRSGQFSGNTIYF
cdr3_nt: TGTGCCACCAGCAGATCGGGACAGTTCTCTGGAAACACCATATATTTT

clone_size: .
j_call: TRBJ2-2
v_call: TRBV7-8
d_call: .
cdr3_aa: CASSFHGELFF
cdr3_nt: TGTGCCAGCAGCTTCCACGGGGAGCTGTTTTTT

clone_size: .
j_call: TRBJ1-2
v_call: TRBV4-1
d_call: TRBD1
cdr3_aa: CASSRRDRDYNYGYTF
cdr3_nt: TGCGCCAGCAGCCGCCGTGACAGGGACTACAACTATGGCTACACCTTC

clone_size: few
j_call: TRBJ1-2
v_call: TRBV19
d_call: .
cdr3_aa: CASSGDNYGYTF
cdr3_nt: TGTGCCAGTAGTGGGGACAACTATGGCTACACCTTC

clone_size: .
j_call: TRBJ1-2
v_call: TRBV4-2
d_call: .
cdr3_aa: CASSLNPGAENGYTF
cdr3_nt: TGTGCCAGCAGCCTAAATCCCGGGGCGGAGAATGGCTACACCTTC

clone_size: .
j_call: TRBJ1-1
v_call: TRBV2
d_call: .
cdr3_aa: CASSRRPPRLGTEAFF
cdr3_nt: TGTGCCAGCAGTCGGCGGCCCCCTAGATTGGGCACTGAAGCTTTCTTT

clone_size: few
j_call: TRBJ2-3
v_call: TRBV21-1
d_call: .
cdr3_aa: CASSKRGRGSPSSTDTQYF
cdr3_nt: TGTGCCAGCAGCAAGAGGGGGCGGGGGTCACCGTCTAGCACAGATACGCAGTATTTT

clone_size: once
j_call: TRBJ2-3
v_call: TRBV2
d_call: TRBD2
cdr3_aa: CATDQRGATDTQYF
cdr3_nt: TGTGCCACCGACCAGCGGGGGGCCACAGATACGCAGTATTTT

clone_size: .
j_call: TRBJ2-7
v_call: TRBV11-3
d_call: TRBD2
cdr3_aa: CASSLGRGLATTYEQYF
cdr3_nt: TGTGCCAGCAGCTTAGGGCGGGGACTAGCCACCACCTACGAGCAGTACTTC

clone_size: .
j_call: TRBJ1-5
v_call: TRBV6-5
d_call: .
cdr3_aa: CASSAQKAGNQPQHF
cdr3_nt: TGTGCCAGCAGCGCTCAAAAGGCAGGGAATCAGCCCCAGCATTTT

clone_size: .
j_call: TRBJ2-5
v_call: TRBV5-1
d_call: TRBD2
cdr3_aa: CASSLTAGGPQETQYF
cdr3_nt: TGCGCCAGCAGCTTAACAGCGGGGGGGCCCCAAGAGACCCAGTACTTC

clone_size: .
j_call: TRBJ1-1
v_call: TRBV5-1
d_call: .
cdr3_aa: CASSLAGGASRNTEAFF
cdr3_nt: TGCGCCAGCAGCTTGGCGGGGGGGGCGAGTCGGAACACTGAAGCTTTCTTT

clone_size: .
j_call: TRBJ2-2
v_call: TRBV11-3
d_call: .
cdr3_aa: CASSLGTNTGELFF
cdr3_nt: TGTGCCAGCAGCTTAGGCACAAACACCGGGGAGCTGTTTTTT

clone_size: few
j_call: TRBJ1-4
v_call: TRBV4-1
d_call: TRBD1
cdr3_aa: CASSPAPDRATNEKLFF
cdr3_nt: TGCGCCAGCAGCCCTGCCCCGGACAGGGCAACTAATGAAAAACTGTTTTTT

clone_size: .
j_call: TRBJ2-3
v_call: TRBV15
d_call: .
cdr3_aa: CATSRDTGPGTDTQYF
cdr3_nt: TGTGCCACCAGCAGAGATACGGGGCCCGGGACAGATACGCAGTATTTT

clone_size: .
j_call: TRBJ2-3
v_call: TRBV30
d_call: TRBD2
cdr3_aa: CAAAPGGPVPYTQYF
cdr3_nt: TGTGCCGCCGCCCCGGGGGGACCGGTTCCTTATACGCAGTATTTT

clone_size: few
j_call: TRBJ1-2
v_call: TRBV29-1
d_call: .
cdr3_aa: CSVEDLSGTNYGYTF
cdr3_nt: TGCAGCGTTGAAGATTTATCCGGGACTAACTATGGCTACACCTTC

clone_size: .
j_call: TRBJ1-5
v_call: TRBV5-8
d_call: .
cdr3_aa: CASSLEGYGYQPQHF
cdr3_nt: TGTGCCAGCAGCTTGGAAGGGTACGGATATCAGCCCCAGCATTTT

clone_size: .
j_call: TRBJ2-7
v_call: TRBV5-6
d_call: TRBD1
cdr3_aa: CASSHGTGGFYEQYF
cdr3_nt: TGTGCCAGCAGCCATGGGACAGGGGGTTTCTACGAGCAGTACTTC

clone_size: .
j_call: TRBJ2-2
v_call: TRBV30
d_call: TRBD2
cdr3_aa: CAGGGPGELFF
cdr3_nt: TGTGCTGGGGGGGGACCCGGGGAGCTGTTTTTT

clone_size: .
j_call: TRBJ2-3
v_call: TRBV5-1
d_call: TRBD2
cdr3_aa: CASSPGLAGGLPDTQYF
cdr3_nt: TGCGCCAGCAGCCCGGGACTAGCGGGGGGGCTCCCAGATACGCAGTATTTT

clone_size: .
j_call: TRBJ2-7
v_call: TRBV10-2
d_call: TRBD1
cdr3_aa: CASSDRGYSEQYF
cdr3_nt: TGCGCCAGCAGTGACAGGGGGTATAGCGAGCAGTACTTC

clone_size: .
j_call: TRBJ1-5
v_call: TRBV6-5
d_call: TRBD1
cdr3_aa: CASRRDRADNQPQHF
cdr3_nt: TGTGCCAGCAGGCGGGACAGGGCCGACAATCAGCCCCAGCATTTT

clone_size: few
j_call: TRBJ2-5
v_call: TRBV6-1
d_call: .
cdr3_aa: CASSETGRETQYF
cdr3_nt: TGTGCCAGCAGTGAAACAGGCCGGGAGACCCAGTACTTC

clone_size: .
j_call: TRBJ1-2
v_call: TRBV6-5
d_call: TRBD1
cdr3_aa: CASSGTADRVDGYTF
cdr3_nt: TGTGCCAGCAGTGGAACCGCGGACAGGGTGGATGGCTACACCTTC

clone_size: .
j_call: TRBJ1-1
v_call: TRBV19
d_call: .
cdr3_aa: CASSWWDTLNTEAFF
cdr3_nt: TGTGCCAGTAGTTGGTGGGACACTCTGAACACTGAAGCTTTCTTT

clone_size: .
j_call: TRBJ1-2
v_call: TRBV4-1
d_call: TRBD1
cdr3_aa: CASSQVPGEGADYTF
cdr3_nt: TGCGCCAGCAGCCAAGTTCCGGGCGAGGGGGCCGACTACACCTTC

clone_size: .
j_call: TRBJ1-3
v_call: TRBV18
d_call: TRBD1
cdr3_aa: CASSRQGSSGNTIYF
cdr3_nt: TGTGCCAGCTCACGACAGGGGAGCTCTGGAAACACCATATATTTT

clone_size: .
j_call: TRBJ1-6
v_call: TRBV30
d_call: .
cdr3_aa: CAWSAGFVNSPLHF
cdr3_nt: TGTGCCTGGAGCGCAGGCTTCGTTAATTCACCCCTCCACTTT

clone_size: .
j_call: TRBJ2-3
v_call: TRBV2
d_call: TRBD2
cdr3_aa: CASSGLAGSTDTQYF
cdr3_nt: TGTGCCAGCAGTGGACTAGCGGGAAGCACAGATACGCAGTATTTT

clone_size: .
j_call: TRBJ2-4
v_call: TRBV19
d_call: .
cdr3_aa: CASSIGQLGIQYF
cdr3_nt: TGTGCCAGTAGTATAGGCCAACTTGGCATTCAGTACTTC

clone_size: .
j_call: TRBJ2-1
v_call: TRBV5-6
d_call: TRBD2
cdr3_aa: CASSLLAGGRDEQFF
cdr3_nt: TGTGCCAGCAGCTTGCTGGCGGGGGGGCGCGATGAGCAGTTCTTC

clone_size: .
j_call: TRBJ2-4
v_call: TRBV7-2
d_call: TRBD2
cdr3_aa: CASRSPLASLQYF
cdr3_nt: TGTGCCAGCAGATCACCACTAGCGTCCCTTCAGTACTTC

clone_size: .
j_call: TRBJ2-5
v_call: TRBV7-7
d_call: TRBD2
cdr3_aa: CASSHGGLAGQETQYF
cdr3_nt: TGTGCCAGCAGCCACGGGGGACTAGCGGGCCAAGAGACCCAGTACTTC

clone_size: .
j_call: TRBJ1-5
v_call: TRBV15
d_call: .
cdr3_aa: CATTPSVGSNQPQHF
cdr3_nt: TGTGCCACCACCCCTAGCGTTGGGAGCAATCAGCCCCAGCATTTT

clone_size: .
j_call: TRBJ2-1
v_call: TRBV4-3
d_call: .
cdr3_aa: CASSQEFSESYNEQFF
cdr3_nt: TGCGCCAGCAGCCAAGAATTTTCGGAGTCCTACAATGAGCAGTTCTTC

clone_size: once
j_call: TRBJ1-1
v_call: TRBV30
d_call: .
cdr3_aa: CAWSPQGNTEAFF
cdr3_nt: TGTGCCTGGAGTCCCCAGGGGAACACTGAAGCTTTCTTT

clone_size: .
j_call: TRBJ1-1
v_call: TRBV5-1
d_call: .
cdr3_aa: CASSLLAMNTEAFF
cdr3_nt: TGCGCCAGCAGCTTACTCGCCATGAACACTGAAGCTTTCTTT

clone_size: .
j_call: TRBJ1-1
v_call: TRBV6-4
d_call: .
cdr3_aa: CASSDPNPGRNGATEAFF
cdr3_nt: TGTGCCAGCAGTGACCCAAATCCAGGGAGAAATGGGGCCACTGAAGCTTTCTTT

clone_size: .
j_call: TRBJ2-3
v_call: TRBV14
d_call: .
cdr3_aa: CASSLWGTDTQYF
cdr3_nt: TGTGCCAGCAGCCTGTGGGGCACAGATACGCAGTATTTT

clone_size: few
j_call: TRBJ1-6
v_call: TRBV4-1
d_call: TRBD1
cdr3_aa: CASSQDTGTGHSPLHF
cdr3_nt: TGCGCCAGCAGCCAAGATACGGGGACAGGGCATTCACCCCTCCACTTT

clone_size: .
j_call: TRBJ2-3
v_call: TRBV5-8
d_call: .
cdr3_aa: CASSEEGGYTDTQYF
cdr3_nt: TGTGCCAGCAGCGAAGAGGGCGGTTACACAGATACGCAGTATTTT

clone_size: .
j_call: TRBJ1-2
v_call: TRBV5-6
d_call: .
cdr3_aa: CASSLDGGASGYTF
cdr3_nt: TGTGCCAGCAGCTTGGACGGCGGGGCTAGTGGCTACACCTTC

clone_size: .
j_call: TRBJ2-3
v_call: TRBV6-6
d_call: TRBD2
cdr3_aa: CASQRTSGYSTDTQYF
cdr3_nt: TGTGCCAGCCAACGGACTAGCGGGTATAGCACAGATACGCAGTATTTT